A single sample is the source of the 7 T cell receptor beta chains below, sequenced in a study of identifying expanded T cells in peripheral blood. Method: immunoSEQ multiplex PCR; TCRdb's copy keeps in-frame clones and lacks some. The data show 95,000 to 100,000 clones, around 88% seen once. The sequenced material came from blood. The receptors stem from a person aged 18 to 70 in good health.

CDR3 sequence (DNA): TGTGCCAGCAGTTACTCTGGGGTCGGGATGCGGACCCAGTACTTC. This translates into CASSYSGVGMRTQYF. The J gene is TRBJ2-5, the V gene TRBV6-5; a weak D match, TRBD2 (5 bases). The germline V and J ends were trimmed by 0 bases and 7 bases, with 15 bases remaining between them. Germline V gene sequence: CDR1 MNHEY, CDR2 SVGAGI. The CDR3 is 15 amino acids.

The chain recombines TRBV7-2 with TRBJ2-5, with D hard to call. The germline gives CDR1 SGHTA, CDR2 FQGNSA. The CDR3 is 12 residues long. V dropped 3 bases and J dropped 10 bases, with 12 bases sitting between them. The CDR3 loop reads CASSLWADRQYF. CDR3 bases: TGTGCCAGCAGCTTGTGGGCGGATCGCCAGTACTTC.

This clone has more than one count but fewer than ten. V usage is TRBV7-2 and J usage is TRBJ2-7; D is unresolved. The V gene lost 5 bases and the J gene lost 9 bases, with 23 bases spanning the gap. Germline V gene data show CDR1 as SGHTA and CDR2 as FQGNSA. The CDR3 consists of 15 residues. CDR3 in DNA: TGTGCCAGCAGCCCGTCCCCATACAGACCCTCTACGCAGTACTTC. It specifies CASSPSPYRPSTQYF.

This chain joins TRBV6-5 and TRBJ1-4; the D gene is possibly TRBD1 (5 bases). This CDR3 is built from 12 residues. CDR1 is MNHEY and CDR2 is SVGAGI in the germline V gene. V was clipped by 2 bases and J by 11 bases, with 9 bases between them. CDR3 loop: CASSYAGGKLFF. In nucleotides, the CDR3 is TGTGCCAGCAGTTACGCCGGGGGGAAACTGTTTTTT.

The chain joins TRBV27 to TRBJ2-7; D ambiguous. Between the trimmed V and J ends, which lost 6 bases and 5 bases, there was a span of 17 bases. This CDR3 has 14 residues. From germline, CDR1 is MNHEY and CDR2 SMNVEV (reference sequence). In DNA form, the CDR3 reads TGTGCCAGCAGAATAGGGTCGGGCAGCGACGAGCAGTACTTC. The encoded protein is CASRIGSGSDEQYF.

V is TRBV6-5 and J is TRBJ2-7; 10 bases are a match to TRBD2. From germline, CDR1 is MNHEY and CDR2 SVGAGI. This CDR3 is 16 amino acids long. Trimming at V came to 0 bases and at J to 6 bases, leaving 8 bases not matched to a gene. CDR3 sequence reads: CASSYSSGSSGGEQYF. The CDR3 DNA reads as TGTGCCAGCAGTTACTCTAGCGGTTCTAGCGGGGGCGAGCAGTACTTC.

This chain connects TRBV28 to TRBJ2-6, with TRBD1 identical over 7 bases. The CDR3 totals 16 residues. Germline CDR1 reads MDHEN; CDR2 reads SYDVKM. With 5 bases clipped from V and 2 bases from J, the junction kept 6 bases outside the gene matches. As DNA, the CDR3 is TGTGCCAGCAGTGTACCACAGGGGCCTGGGGCCAACGTCCTGACTTTC. Protein: CASSVPQGPGANVLTF.